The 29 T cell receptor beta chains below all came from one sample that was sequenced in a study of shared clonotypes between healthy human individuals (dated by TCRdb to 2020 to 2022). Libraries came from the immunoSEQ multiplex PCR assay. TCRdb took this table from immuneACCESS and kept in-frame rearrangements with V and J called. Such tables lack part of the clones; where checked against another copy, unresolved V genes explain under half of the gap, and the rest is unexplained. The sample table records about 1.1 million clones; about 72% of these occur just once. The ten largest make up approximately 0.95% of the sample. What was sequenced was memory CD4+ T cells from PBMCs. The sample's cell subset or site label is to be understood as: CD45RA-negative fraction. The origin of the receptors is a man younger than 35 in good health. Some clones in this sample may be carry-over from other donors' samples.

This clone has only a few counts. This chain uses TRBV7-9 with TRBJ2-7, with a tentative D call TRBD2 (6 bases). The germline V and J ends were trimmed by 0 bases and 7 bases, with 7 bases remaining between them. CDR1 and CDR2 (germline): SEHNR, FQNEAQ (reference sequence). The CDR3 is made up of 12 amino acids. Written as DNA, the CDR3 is TGTGCCAGCAGCTTAGCAAGCGGGGAGCAGTACTTC. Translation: CASSLASGEQYF.

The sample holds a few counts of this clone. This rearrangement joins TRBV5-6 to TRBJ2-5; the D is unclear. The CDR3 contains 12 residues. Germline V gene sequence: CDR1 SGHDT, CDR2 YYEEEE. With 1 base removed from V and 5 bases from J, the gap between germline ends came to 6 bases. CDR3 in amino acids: CASSLNHETQYF. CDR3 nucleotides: TGTGCCAGCAGCTTGAATCACGAGACCCAGTACTTC.

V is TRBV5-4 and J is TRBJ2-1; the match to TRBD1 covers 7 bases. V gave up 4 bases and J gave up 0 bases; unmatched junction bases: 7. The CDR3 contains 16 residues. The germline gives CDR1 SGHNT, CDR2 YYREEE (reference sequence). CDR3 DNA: TGTGCCAGCAGCGACGGACAGGCCAGCTCCTACAATGAGCAGTTCTTC. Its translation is CASSDGQASSYNEQFF.

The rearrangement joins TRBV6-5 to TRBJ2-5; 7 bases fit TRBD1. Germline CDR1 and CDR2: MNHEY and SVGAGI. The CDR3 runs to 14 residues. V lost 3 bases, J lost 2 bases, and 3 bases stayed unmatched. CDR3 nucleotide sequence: TGTGCCAGCAGTTATCAGACAGGGCAAGAGACCCAGTACTTC. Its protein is CASSYQTGQETQYF.

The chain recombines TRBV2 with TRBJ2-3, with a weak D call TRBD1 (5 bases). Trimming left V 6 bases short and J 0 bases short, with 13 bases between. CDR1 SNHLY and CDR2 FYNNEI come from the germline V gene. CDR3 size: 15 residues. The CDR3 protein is CASRPGFSSTDTQYF. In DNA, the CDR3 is TGTGCCAGCAGACCAGGGTTTTCAAGCACAGATACGCAGTATTTT.

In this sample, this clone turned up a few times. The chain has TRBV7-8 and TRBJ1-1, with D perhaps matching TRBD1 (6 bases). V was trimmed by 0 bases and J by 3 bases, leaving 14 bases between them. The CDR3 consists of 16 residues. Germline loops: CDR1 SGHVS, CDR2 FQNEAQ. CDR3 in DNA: TGTGCCAGCAGCTTAGCAGGGGGGCCCGGTGACACTGAAGCTTTCTTT. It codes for CASSLAGGPGDTEAFF.

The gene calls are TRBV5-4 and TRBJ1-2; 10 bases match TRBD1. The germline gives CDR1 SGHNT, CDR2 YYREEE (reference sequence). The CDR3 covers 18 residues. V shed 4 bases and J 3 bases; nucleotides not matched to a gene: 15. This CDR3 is CASSTRQGARTSDYGYTF. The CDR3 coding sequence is TGTGCCAGCAGCACCCGACAGGGGGCGCGTACCTCCGACTATGGCTACACCTTC.

CDR3 DNA sequence: TGTGCCAGCAGCCCGGACAGAGAGACCCAGTACTTC. The encoded protein is CASSPDRETQYF. The chain links TRBV14 to TRBJ2-5; D possibly corresponds to TRBD1 (6 bases). The CDR3 sequence is 12 residues long. V was cut by 4 bases and J by 4 bases, with 7 bases left in between. CDR1 is SGHDN, CDR2 FVKESK, per germline.

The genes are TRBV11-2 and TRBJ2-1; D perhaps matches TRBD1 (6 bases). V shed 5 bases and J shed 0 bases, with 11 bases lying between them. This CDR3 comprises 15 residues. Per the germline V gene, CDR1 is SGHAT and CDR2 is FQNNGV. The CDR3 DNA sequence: TGTGCCAGCAGCCCCGACAGGAGCTCCTACAATGAGCAGTTCTTC. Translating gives CASSPDRSSYNEQFF.

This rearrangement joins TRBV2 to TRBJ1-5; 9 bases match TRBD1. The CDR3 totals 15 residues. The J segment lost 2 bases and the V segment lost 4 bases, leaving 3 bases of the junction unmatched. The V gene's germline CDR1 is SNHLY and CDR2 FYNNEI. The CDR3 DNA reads TGTGCCAGCAGTGCGGACAGGGGTGGCAATCAGCCCCAGCATTTT. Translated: CASSADRGGNQPQHF.

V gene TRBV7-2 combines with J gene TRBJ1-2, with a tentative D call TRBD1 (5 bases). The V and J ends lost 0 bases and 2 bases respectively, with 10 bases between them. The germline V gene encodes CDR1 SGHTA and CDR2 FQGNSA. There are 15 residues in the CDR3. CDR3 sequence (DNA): TGTGCCAGCAGCTTAGCGGGACCAGGGAACTATGGCTACACCTTC. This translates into CASSLAGPGNYGYTF.

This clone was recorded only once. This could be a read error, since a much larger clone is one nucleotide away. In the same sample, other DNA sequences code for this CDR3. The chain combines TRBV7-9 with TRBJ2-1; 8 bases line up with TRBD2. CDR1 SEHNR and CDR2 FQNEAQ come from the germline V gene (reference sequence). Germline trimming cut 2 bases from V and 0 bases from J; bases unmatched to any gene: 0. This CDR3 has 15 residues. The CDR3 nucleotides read TGTGCCAGCAGCTTAAGCGGGAGCTCCTACAATGAGCAGTTCTTC. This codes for CASSLSGSSYNEQFF.

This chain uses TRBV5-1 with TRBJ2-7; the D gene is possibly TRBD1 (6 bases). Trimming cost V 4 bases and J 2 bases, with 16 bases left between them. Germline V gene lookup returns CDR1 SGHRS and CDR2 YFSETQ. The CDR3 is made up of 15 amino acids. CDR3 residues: CASSTSGVGAYEQYF. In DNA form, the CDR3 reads TGCGCCAGCAGCACGTCAGGGGTAGGGGCCTACGAGCAGTACTTC.

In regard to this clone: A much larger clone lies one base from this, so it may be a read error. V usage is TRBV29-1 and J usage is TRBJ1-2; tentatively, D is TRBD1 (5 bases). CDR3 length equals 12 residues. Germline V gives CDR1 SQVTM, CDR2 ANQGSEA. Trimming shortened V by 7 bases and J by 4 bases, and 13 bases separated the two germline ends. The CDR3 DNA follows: TGCAGCGCCCGGGGGGGGATCTATGGCTACACCTTC. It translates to CSARGGIYGYTF.

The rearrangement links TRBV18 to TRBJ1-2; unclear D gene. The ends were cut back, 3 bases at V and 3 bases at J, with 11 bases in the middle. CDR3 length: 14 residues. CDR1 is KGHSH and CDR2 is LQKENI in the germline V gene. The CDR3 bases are TGTGCCAGCTCACCCGGCGGCAGAGACTATGGCTACACCTTC. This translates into CASSPGGRDYGYTF.

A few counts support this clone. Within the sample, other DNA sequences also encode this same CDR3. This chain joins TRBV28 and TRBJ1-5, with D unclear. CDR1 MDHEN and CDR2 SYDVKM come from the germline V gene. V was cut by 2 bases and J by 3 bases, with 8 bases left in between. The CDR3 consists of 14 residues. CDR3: CASSLTGPNQPQHF. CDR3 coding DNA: TGTGCCAGCAGTTTAACCGGGCCCAATCAGCCCCAGCATTTT.

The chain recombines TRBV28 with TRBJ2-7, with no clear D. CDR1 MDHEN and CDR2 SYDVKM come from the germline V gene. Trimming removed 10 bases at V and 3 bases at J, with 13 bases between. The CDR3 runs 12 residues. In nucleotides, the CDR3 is TGTGCCACCCACAGCGCGATCTACGAGCAGTACTTC. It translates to CATHSAIYEQYF.

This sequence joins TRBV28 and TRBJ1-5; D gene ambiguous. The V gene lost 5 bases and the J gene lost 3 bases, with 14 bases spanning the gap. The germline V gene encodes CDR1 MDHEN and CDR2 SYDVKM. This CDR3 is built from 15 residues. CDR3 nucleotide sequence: TGTGCCAGCAGTCCTCACCGAGGGAACAATCAGCCCCAGCATTTT. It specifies CASSPHRGNNQPQHF.

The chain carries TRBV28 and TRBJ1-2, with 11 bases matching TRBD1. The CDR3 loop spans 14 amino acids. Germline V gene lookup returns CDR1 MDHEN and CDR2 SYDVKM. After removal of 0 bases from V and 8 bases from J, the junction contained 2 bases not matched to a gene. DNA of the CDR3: TGTGCCAGCAGTTTATGGGGACAGGGGGGCGGCTACACCTTC. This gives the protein CASSLWGQGGGYTF.

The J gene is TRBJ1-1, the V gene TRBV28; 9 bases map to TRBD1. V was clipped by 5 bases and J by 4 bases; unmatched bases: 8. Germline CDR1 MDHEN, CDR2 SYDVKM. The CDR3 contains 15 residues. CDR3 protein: CASSPYRGLGTEAFF. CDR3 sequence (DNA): TGTGCCAGCAGTCCCTACAGGGGGCTAGGCACTGAAGCTTTCTTT.

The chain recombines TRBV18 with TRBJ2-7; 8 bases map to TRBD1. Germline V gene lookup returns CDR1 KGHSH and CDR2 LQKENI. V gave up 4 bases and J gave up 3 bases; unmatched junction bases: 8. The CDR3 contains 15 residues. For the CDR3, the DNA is TGTGCCAGCTCACACCCCAATACAGGGGGCTACGAGCAGTACTTC. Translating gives CASSHPNTGGYEQYF. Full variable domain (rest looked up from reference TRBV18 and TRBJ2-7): NAGVMQNPRHLVRRRGQEARLRCSPMKGHSHVYWYRQLPEEGLKFMVYLQKENIIDESGMPKERFSAEFPKEGPSILRIQQVVRGDSAAYFCASSHPNTGGYEQYFGPGTRLTVT.

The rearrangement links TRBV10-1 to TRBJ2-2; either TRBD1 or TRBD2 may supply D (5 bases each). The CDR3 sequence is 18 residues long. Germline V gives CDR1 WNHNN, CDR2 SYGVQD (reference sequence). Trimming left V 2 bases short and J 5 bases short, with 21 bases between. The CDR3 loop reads CASSEPRDRPTGTGELFF. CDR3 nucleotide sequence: TGCGCCAGCAGTGAGCCAAGGGACCGACCGACGGGGACCGGGGAGCTGTTTTTT.

As DNA, the CDR3 is TGTGCCAGCAGCTTAGGGGGGGACAGGGCTGGCGAGCAGTACTTC. Amino acids: CASSLGGDRAGEQYF. V and J are TRBV7-9 and TRBJ2-7; 9 bases map to TRBD1. Germline V gene lookup returns CDR1 SEHNR and CDR2 FQNEAQ (reference sequence). Trimming cost V 1 base and J 6 bases; bases outside gene matches: 7. The CDR3 spans 15 residues. Filled out from reference TRBV7-9 and TRBJ2-7, the complete variable domain reads DTGVSQNPRHKITKRGQNVTFRCDPISEHNRLYWYRQTLGQGPEFLTYFQNEAQLEKSRLLSDRFSAERPKGSFSTLEIQRTEQGDSAMYLCASSLGGDRAGEQYFGPGTRLTVT.

In DNA, the CDR3 is TGTGCCAGCAGCCAGAGAGCGAACACCGGGGAGCTGTTTTTT. Encoded protein: CASSQRANTGELFF. V is TRBV7-9 and J is TRBJ2-2; no definite D call. CDR3 length: 14 amino acids. V was cut by 5 bases and J by 0 bases, with 7 bases left in between. From germline, CDR1 is SEHNR and CDR2 FQNEAQ (reference sequence).

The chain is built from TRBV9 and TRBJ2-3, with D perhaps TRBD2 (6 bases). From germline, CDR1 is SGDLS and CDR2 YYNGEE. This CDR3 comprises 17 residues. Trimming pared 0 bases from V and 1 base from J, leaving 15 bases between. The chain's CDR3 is CASSVGSEGGRTDTQYF. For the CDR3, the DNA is TGTGCCAGCAGCGTAGGGAGCGAGGGAGGACGCACAGATACGCAGTATTTT.

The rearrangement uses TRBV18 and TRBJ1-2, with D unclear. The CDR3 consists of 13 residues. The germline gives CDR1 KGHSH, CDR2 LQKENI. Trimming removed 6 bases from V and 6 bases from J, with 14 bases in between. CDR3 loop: CASSTRDWDGYTF. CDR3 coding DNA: TGTGCCAGCTCGACCCGAGATTGGGATGGCTACACCTTC.

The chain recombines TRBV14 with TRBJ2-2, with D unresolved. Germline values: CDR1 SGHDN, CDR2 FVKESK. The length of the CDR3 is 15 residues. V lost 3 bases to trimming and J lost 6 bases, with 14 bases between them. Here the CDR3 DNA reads TGTGCCAGCAGCCACGCCTTCCATGGGGCCGGGGAGCTGTTTTTT. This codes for CASSHAFHGAGELFF.

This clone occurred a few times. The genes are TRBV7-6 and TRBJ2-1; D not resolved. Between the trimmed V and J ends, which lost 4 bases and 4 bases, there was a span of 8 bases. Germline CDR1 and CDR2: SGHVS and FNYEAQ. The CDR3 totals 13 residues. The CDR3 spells CASSSAQYNEQFF. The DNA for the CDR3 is TGTGCCAGCAGCTCAGCCCAGTACAATGAGCAGTTCTTC.

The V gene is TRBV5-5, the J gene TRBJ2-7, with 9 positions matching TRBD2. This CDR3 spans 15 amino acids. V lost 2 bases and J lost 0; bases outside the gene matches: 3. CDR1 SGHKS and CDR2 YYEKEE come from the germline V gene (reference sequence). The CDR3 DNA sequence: TGTGCCAGCAGCTTCGGGACTAGCCGCTCCTACGAGCAGTACTTC. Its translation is CASSFGTSRSYEQYF.